The sequence of this T cell receptor beta chain was determined in a study of T cell responses to AZD1222 COVID-19 vaccine. Study-level findings and limits: Possibly, clonal diversity was underestimated; donors were largely white British and included more females. At 160-218 and 743-854, vaccine-associated CD4 TCRs were dominant, and they spanned spike. Spike-specific TCRs gained breadth and depth after people received two AZD1222 doses. There were repertoire samples only from the period after the peak T cell response.

Some clones are missing from TCRdb's copy, which holds only in-frame ones; the method was immunoSEQ multiplex PCR. Of about 150,000 clones in the sample, 90% were seen once. This clone has more than one count but fewer than ten. Its antigen is currently unknown. Germline assignment: CDR1 SNHLY and CDR2 FYNNEI. Trimming took 0 bases from V and 5 from J, leaving 1 base between them. The CDR3 is 11 amino acids. This specimen was peripheral blood, taken on day 0 of AZD1222 vaccination. The clonotype was recovered from an adult in good health. The rearrangement uses TRBV2 and TRBJ2-5; D remains ambiguous. The CDR3 spells CASSEAETQYF. In nucleotides, the CDR3 is TGTGCCAGCAGTGAAGCGGAGACCCAGTACTTC.